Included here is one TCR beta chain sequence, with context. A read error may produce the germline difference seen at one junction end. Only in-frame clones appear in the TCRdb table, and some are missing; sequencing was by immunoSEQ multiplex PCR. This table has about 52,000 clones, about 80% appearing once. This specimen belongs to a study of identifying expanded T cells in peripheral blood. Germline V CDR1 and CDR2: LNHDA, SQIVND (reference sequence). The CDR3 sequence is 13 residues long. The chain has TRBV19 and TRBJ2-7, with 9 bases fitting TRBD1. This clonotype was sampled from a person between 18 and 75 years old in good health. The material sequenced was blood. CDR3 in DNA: TGTGCCAGTAGTCCCCAGGACAGGGGACGGCGCTTTTTC. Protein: CASSPQDRGRRFF.